This TCR beta chain was recovered during a study of blood T cells in healthy people across ages. In this sample, this clonotype turned up a few times. The CDR3 spans 13 residues. Unmatched junction bases numbered 9, after V lost 5 bases and J lost 10 bases. CDR1 is LNHDA, CDR2 SQIVND, per germline (reference sequence). It was with a sample-barcoded 5' primer and a J-beta primer mix that a second PCR of roughly 7 to 12 cycles was run. Through a template-switch adaptor with 12 random nucleotides, each cDNA molecule received a tag. MiXCR, run by TCRdb on the 5' RACE reads, gives a single entry per CDR3 protein. The sample yields 450,000 to 700,000 distinct CDR3 sequences, 27% seen once.

This clonotype originated in a woman between 65 and 79 years old in good health. Input material: blood. The chain links TRBV19 to TRBJ1-1; TRBD1 matches at 8 bases. CDR3 bases: TGTGCCAGTAGTTACAGGGGGTCGGACGGAGCTTTCTTT. This translates into CASSYRGSDGAFF.